The 4 T cell receptor beta chains listed next were all sequenced from one sample in a study of control samples from healthy donors and cancer patients. TCRdb keeps only in-frame clones here, not all; method: immunoSEQ multiplex PCR. Altogether under 200,000 clones are present, 88% being singletons, with the ten largest covering roughly 5.3%. The material sequenced was blood. These TCRs come from a woman aged 25 to 39 in good health.

The table lists this clone with a count of one. The chain recombines TRBV4-1 with TRBJ2-7, with D tentatively TRBD2 (5 bases). The CDR3 length is 14 residues. Germline V gene sequence: CDR1 MGHRA, CDR2 YSYEKL. Trimming stripped 4 bases from V and 1 base from J, with 11 bases between. The CDR3 bases are TGCGCCAGCAGCCCTCTCCCGGGATCCTACGAGCAGTACTTC. The encoded protein is CASSPLPGSYEQYF.

The CDR3 DNA reads TGTGCCAGCAGTCCATCTCAGGGGTGGGACACTGAAGCTTTCTTT. This translates into CASSPSQGWDTEAFF. The genes are TRBV6-5 and TRBJ1-1; TRBD1 might be the D (6 bases). The CDR3 has 15 amino acids. Germline values: CDR1 MNHEY, CDR2 SVGAGI. V dropped 5 bases and J dropped 3 bases, with 16 bases sitting between them.

This chain uses TRBV6-6 with TRBJ1-2; perhaps TRBD1 as D (5 bases). The CDR3 contains 14 residues. Germline lookup yields CDR1 MNHNY and CDR2 SVGAGI (reference sequence). V lost 0 bases to trimming and J lost 6 bases, with 11 bases between them. DNA for the CDR3: TGTGCCAGCAGTTACTCAAGCTCCAGGGATGGCTACACCTTC. Its protein product is CASSYSSSRDGYTF.

The chain has TRBV5-1 and TRBJ1-4, with D maybe TRBD1 (6 bases). The germline V gene encodes CDR1 SGHRS and CDR2 YFSETQ. V was shortened by 0 bases and J by 8 bases, with 17 bases between the two germline ends. The CDR3 has 16 amino acids. CDR3 in amino acids: CASSLAGLQGREKLFF. CDR3 coding DNA: TGCGCCAGCAGCTTGGCCGGGCTACAGGGACGGGAAAAACTGTTTTTT. The variable domain in full, completed from reference TRBV5-1 and TRBJ1-4, reads KAGVTQTPRYLIKTRGQQVTLSCSPISGHRSVSWYQQTPGQGLQFLFEYFSETQRNKGNFPGRFSGRQFSNSRSEMNVSTLELGDSALYLCASSLAGLQGREKLFFGSGTQLSVL.